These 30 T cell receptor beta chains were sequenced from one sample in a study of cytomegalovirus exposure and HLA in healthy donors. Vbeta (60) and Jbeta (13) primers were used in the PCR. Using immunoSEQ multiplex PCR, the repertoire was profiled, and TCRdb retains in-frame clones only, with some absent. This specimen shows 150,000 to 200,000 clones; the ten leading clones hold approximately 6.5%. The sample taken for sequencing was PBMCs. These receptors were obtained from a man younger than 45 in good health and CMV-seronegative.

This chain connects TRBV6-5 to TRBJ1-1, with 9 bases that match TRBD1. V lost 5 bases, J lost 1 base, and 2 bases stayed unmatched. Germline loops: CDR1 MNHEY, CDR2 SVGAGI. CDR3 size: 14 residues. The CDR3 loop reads CASSPGQGNTEAFF. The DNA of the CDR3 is TGTGCCAGCAGTCCGGGACAGGGGAACACTGAAGCTTTCTTT.

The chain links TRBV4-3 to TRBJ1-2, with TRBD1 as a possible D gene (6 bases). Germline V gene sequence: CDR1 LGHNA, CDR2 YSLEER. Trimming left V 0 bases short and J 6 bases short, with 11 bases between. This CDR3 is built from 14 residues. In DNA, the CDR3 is TGCGCCAGCAGCCAAGAAACAGGGATAAATGGCTACACCTTC. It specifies CASSQETGINGYTF.

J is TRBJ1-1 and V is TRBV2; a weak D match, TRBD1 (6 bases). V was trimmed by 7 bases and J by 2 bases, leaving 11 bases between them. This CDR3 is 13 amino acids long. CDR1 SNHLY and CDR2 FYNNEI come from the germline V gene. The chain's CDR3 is CASKGQINTEAFF. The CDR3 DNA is TGTGCCAGCAAAGGACAGATTAACACTGAAGCTTTCTTT.

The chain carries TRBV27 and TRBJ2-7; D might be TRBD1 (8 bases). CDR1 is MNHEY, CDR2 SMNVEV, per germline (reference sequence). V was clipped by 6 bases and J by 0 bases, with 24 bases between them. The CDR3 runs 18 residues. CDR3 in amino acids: CASRSRTGRAFLSYEQYF. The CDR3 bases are TGTGCCAGCAGATCAAGGACAGGGAGGGCCTTCCTCTCCTACGAGCAGTACTTC.

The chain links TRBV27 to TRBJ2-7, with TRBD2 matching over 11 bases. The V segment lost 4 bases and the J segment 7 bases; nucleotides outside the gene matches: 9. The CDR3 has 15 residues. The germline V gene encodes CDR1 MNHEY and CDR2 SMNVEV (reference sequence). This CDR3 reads CASSSTGTSGGEQYF. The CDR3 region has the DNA TGTGCCAGCAGTTCAACCGGGACTAGCGGAGGGGAGCAGTACTTC.

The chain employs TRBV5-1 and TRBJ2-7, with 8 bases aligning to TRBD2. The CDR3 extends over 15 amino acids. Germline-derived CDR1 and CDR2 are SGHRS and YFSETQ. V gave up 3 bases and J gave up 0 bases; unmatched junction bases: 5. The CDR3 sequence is CASSSPGTSSYEQYF. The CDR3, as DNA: TGCGCCAGCAGCTCTCCCGGGACTAGCTCCTACGAGCAGTACTTC.

The CDR3 DNA follows: TGTGCCAGCTCACCACCGTCTGGACAGGAGCAAGAGACCCAGTACTTC. This sequence encodes CASSPPSGQEQETQYF. The chain combines TRBV18 with TRBJ2-5, with 7 bases lining up with TRBD1. Germline CDR1 KGHSH, CDR2 LQKENI. The CDR3 extends over 16 amino acids. V dropped 0 bases and J dropped 2; count of bases not matched to a gene: 6.

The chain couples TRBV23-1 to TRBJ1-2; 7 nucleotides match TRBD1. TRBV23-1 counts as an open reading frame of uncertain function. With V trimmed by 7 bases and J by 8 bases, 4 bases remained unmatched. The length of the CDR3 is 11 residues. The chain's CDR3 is CASIGGRGYTF. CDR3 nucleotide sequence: TGCGCCAGCATAGGGGGCCGGGGCTACACCTTC.

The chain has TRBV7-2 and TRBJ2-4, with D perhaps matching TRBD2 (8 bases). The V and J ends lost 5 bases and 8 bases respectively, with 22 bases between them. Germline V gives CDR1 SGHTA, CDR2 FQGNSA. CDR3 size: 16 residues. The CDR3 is CASSQQGDGRAHIQYF. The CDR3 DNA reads TGTGCCAGCAGCCAGCAGGGGGACGGGAGGGCTCACATTCAGTACTTC.

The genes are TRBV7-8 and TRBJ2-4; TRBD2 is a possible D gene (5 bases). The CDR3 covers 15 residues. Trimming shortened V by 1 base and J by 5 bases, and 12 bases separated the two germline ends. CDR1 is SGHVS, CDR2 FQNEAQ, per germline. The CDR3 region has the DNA TGTGCCAGCAGCTTAGATCGGACTTTGGAAAACATTCAGTACTTC. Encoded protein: CASSLDRTLENIQYF.

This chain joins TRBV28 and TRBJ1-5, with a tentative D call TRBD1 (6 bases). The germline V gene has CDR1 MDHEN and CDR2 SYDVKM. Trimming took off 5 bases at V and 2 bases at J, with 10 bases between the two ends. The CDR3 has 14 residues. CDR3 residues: CASSKDRRNQPQHF. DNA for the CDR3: TGTGCCAGCAGTAAGGACAGACGCAATCAGCCCCAGCATTTT.

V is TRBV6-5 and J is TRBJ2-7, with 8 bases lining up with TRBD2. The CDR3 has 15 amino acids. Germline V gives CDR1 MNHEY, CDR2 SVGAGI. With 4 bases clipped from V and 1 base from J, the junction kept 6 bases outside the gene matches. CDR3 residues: CASSLSGSLSYEQYF. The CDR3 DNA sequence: TGTGCCAGCAGTTTAAGCGGGAGTCTGTCCTACGAGCAGTACTTC.

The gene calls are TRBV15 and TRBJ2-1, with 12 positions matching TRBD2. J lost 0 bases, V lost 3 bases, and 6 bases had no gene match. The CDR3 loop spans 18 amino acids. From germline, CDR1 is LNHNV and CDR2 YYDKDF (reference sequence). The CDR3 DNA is TGTGCCACCAGCAGTGGGACTAGCGGGTATAGCTCCTACAATGAGCAGTTCTTC. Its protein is CATSSGTSGYSSYNEQFF.

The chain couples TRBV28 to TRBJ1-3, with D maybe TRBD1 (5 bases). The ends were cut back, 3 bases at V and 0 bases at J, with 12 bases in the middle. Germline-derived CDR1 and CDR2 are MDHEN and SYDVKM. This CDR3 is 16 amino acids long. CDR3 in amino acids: CASSFRGGTSGNTIYF. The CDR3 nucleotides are TGTGCCAGCAGTTTTCGTGGGGGGACCTCTGGAAACACCATATATTTT.

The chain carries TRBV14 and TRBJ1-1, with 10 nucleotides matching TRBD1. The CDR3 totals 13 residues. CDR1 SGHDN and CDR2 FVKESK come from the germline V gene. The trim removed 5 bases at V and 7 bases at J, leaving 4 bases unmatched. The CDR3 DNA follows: TGTGCCAGCAGCAGACAGGGGGCTGGTGAAGCTTTCTTT. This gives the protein CASSRQGAGEAFF.

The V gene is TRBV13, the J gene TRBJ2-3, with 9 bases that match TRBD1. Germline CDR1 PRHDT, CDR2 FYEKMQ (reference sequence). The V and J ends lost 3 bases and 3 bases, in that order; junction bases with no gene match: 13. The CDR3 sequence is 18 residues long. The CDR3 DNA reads TGTGCCAGCAGCTTTCGAACCGGGACAGGGATGGGTACAGATACGCAGTATTTT. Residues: CASSFRTGTGMGTDTQYF.

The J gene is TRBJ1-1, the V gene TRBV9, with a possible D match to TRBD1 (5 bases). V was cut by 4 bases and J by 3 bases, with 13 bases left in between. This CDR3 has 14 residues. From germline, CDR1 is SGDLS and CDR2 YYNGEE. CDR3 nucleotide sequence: TGTGCCAGCAGCCCGGGACTAGCGGACACTGAAGCTTTCTTT. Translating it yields CASSPGLADTEAFF.

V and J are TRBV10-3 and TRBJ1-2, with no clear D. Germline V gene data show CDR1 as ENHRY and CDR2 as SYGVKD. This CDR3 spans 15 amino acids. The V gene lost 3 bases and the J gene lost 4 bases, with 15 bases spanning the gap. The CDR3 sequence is CAISETGSNPYGYTF. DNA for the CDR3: TGTGCCATCAGTGAAACGGGTTCGAACCCCTATGGCTACACCTTC.

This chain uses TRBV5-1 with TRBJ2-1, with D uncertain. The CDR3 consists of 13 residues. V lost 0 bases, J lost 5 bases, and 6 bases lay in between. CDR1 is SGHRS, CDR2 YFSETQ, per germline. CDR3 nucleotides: TGCGCCAGCAGCTTGGGAGAAAACAATGAGCAGTTCTTC. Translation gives CASSLGENNEQFF.

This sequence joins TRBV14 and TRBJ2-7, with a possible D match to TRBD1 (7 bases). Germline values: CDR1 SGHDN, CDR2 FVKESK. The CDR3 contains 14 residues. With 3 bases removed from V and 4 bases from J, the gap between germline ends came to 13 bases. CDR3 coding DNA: TGTGCCAGCAGCCAGACTAGGGACAGTTACGAGCAGTACTTC. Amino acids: CASSQTRDSYEQYF.

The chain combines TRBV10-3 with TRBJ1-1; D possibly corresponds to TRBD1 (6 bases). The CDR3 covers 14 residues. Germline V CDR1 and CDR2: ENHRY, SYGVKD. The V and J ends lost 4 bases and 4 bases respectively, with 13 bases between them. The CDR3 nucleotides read TGTGCCATCAGTGTTAAACAGGGAGTCACTGAAGCTTTCTTT. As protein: CAISVKQGVTEAFF.

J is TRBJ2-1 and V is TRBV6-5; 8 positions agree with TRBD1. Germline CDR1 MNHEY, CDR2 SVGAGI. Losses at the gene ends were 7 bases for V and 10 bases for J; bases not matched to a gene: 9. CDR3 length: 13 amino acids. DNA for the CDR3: TGTGCCAGCAAAAGGCAGGGGGCCGAGGAGCAGTTCTTC. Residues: CASKRQGAEEQFF.

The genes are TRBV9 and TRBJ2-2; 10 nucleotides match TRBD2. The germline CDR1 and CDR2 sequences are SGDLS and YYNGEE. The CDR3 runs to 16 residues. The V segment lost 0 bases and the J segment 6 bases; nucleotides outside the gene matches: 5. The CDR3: CASSVEIAGGSGELFF. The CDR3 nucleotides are TGTGCCAGCAGCGTAGAAATAGCGGGGGGCTCCGGGGAGCTGTTTTTT. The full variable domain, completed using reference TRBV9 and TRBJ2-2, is DSGVTQTPKHLITATGQRVTLRCSPRSGDLSVYWYQQSLDQGLQFLIQYYNGEERAKGNILERFSAQQFPDLHSELNLSSLELGDSALYFCASSVEIAGGSGELFFGEGSRLTVL.

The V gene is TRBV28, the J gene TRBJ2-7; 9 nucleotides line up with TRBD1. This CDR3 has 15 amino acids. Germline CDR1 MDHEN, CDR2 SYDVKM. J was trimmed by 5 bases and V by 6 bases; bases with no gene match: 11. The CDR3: CASSSPQGAGDEQYF. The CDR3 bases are TGTGCCAGCAGCTCACCACAGGGGGCTGGTGACGAGCAGTACTTC.

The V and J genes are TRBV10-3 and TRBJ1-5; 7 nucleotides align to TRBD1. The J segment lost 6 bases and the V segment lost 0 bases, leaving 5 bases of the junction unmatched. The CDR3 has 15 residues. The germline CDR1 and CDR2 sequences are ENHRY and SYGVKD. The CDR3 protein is CAISESGQGGQPQHF. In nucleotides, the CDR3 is TGTGCCATCAGTGAGTCGGGGCAGGGGGGTCAGCCCCAGCATTTT.

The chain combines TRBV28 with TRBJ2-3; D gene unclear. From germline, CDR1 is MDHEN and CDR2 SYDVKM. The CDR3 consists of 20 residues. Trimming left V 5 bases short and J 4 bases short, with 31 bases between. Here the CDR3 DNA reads TGTGCCAGCAGTCTCGGGTCCTCTCCTTTCCGGCCCTCGAGCCCAGATACGCAGTATTTT. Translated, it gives CASSLGSSPFRPSSPDTQYF. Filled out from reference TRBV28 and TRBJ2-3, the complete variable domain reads DVKVTQSSRYLVKRTGEKVFLECVQDMDHENMFWYRQDPGLGLRLIYFSYDVKMKEKGDIPEGYSVSREKKERFSLILESASTNQTSMYLCASSLGSSPFRPSSPDTQYFGPGTRLTVL.

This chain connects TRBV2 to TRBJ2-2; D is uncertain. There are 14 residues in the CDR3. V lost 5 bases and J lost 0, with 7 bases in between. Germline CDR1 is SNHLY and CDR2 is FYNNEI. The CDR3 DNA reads TGTGCCAGCAGTAAAGGGCCGAACACCGGGGAGCTGTTTTTT. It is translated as CASSKGPNTGELFF.

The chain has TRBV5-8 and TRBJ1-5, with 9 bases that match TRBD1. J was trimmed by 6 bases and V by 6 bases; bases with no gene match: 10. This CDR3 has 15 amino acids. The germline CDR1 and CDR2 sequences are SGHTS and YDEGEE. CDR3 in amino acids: CASNPGTGISQPQHF. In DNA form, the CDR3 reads TGTGCCAGCAACCCCGGGACAGGGATAAGTCAGCCCCAGCATTTT. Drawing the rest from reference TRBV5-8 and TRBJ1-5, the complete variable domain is EAGVTQSPTHLIKTRGQQATLRCSPISGHTSVYWYQQALGLGLQFLLWYDEGEERNRGNFPPRFSGRQFPNYSSELNVNALELEDSALYLCASNPGTGISQPQHFGDGTRLSIL.

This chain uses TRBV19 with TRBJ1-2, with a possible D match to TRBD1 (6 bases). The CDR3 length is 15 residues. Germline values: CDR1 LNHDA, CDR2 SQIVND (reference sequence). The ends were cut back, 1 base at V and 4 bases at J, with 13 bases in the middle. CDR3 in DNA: TGTGCCAGTAGTATAGGCGGCAGGGGAATCTATGGCTACACCTTC. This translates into CASSIGGRGIYGYTF.

CDR3 in amino acids: CASRNQGTGELFF. Here the CDR3 DNA reads TGTGCCAGTAGAAATCAGGGGACCGGGGAGCTGTTTTTT. The chain is built from TRBV19 and TRBJ2-2; a possible D gene is TRBD1 (6 bases). Trimming removed 6 bases from V and 5 bases from J, with 10 bases in between. Germline V gene lookup returns CDR1 LNHDA and CDR2 SQIVND (reference sequence). CDR3 size: 13 residues.